The following is a T cell receptor (beta chain) sequence with its context. Original handling: Using reference gene primer amplification, nucleated cell counts were estimated. Sequencing was performed with immunoSEQ multiplex PCR; in TCRdb, only in-frame clones are kept and a portion is missing. The V and J calls and clone size were taken over from that table, and D and trimming were inferred from the DNA. Counted here are roughly 100,000 clones, 75% to 90% occurring once; the ten biggest clones make up approximately 16%. The data were obtained in a study of blood T cell repertoires in COVID-19. Across the whole study: Samples taken during acute and convalescent COVID-19 were collected in the United States, Italy and Spain.

This receptor was taken from a woman over 75 with active or convalescent COVID-19. Material for sequencing was peripheral blood.

The DNA of the CDR3 is TGTGCCAGCAGTTTCCGACAGGGGGGGTTCGGCACTGAAGCTTTCTTT. Encoded protein: CASSFRQGGFGTEAFF. V gene TRBV7-2 combines with J gene TRBJ1-1; 9 bases are shared with TRBD1. This CDR3 is 16 amino acids long. The V segment lost 6 bases and the J segment 4 bases; nucleotides outside the gene matches: 12. Looked up from germline, CDR1 is SGHTA and CDR2 is FQGNSA.